This entry features one T cell receptor beta chain sequence. Its antigen is not known. The sample is drawn from a study of cytomegalovirus exposure and HLA in healthy donors. Findings and limits, study-wide: In a later analysis, V- and J-gene trimming of beta chains associated with a DCLRE1C missense variant, replicated independently.

Primers: 60 Vbeta forward and 13 Jbeta reverse. Sequencing was performed with immunoSEQ multiplex PCR; in TCRdb, only in-frame clones are kept and a portion is missing. The data hold 100,000 to 150,000 clones, with approximately 78% observed a single time. The source of this sequence is a man aged 40-49 years in good health and CMV-seronegative. Sequencing was performed on PBMCs.

In nucleotides, the CDR3 is TGTGCCACCATCGACACAGGACCTAACTCTGGAAACACCATATATTTT. Its translation is CATIDTGPNSGNTIYF. The chain links TRBV19 to TRBJ1-3; a weak D match, TRBD1 (5 bases). The CDR3 has 16 amino acids. The germline gives CDR1 LNHDA, CDR2 SQIVND (reference sequence). V lost 10 bases, J lost 0 bases, and 19 bases lay in between.